These 8 T cell receptor beta chains share one sample of origin, sequenced in a study of blood T cell repertoires in COVID-19 (dated by TCRdb to 2020 to 2021). Library preparation was by the immunoSEQ multiplex PCR assay. TCRdb holds this immuneACCESS table with in-frame rearrangements only. Some clones are missing; in checked studies, unresolved V genes explain under half, and the rest has no known cause. In this sample the table shows some 300,000 clones, roughly 88% of which occur a single time. The ten largest clonotypes hold approximately 1% of the sample. Sequenced material: PBMCs or T cells enriched from blood (not recorded which). The receptors stem from a woman in her 30s who had recovered from COVID-19.

The rearrangement joins TRBV6-2 or TRBV6-3 to TRBJ1-1; a weak D match, TRBD1 (6 bases). There are 15 residues in the CDR3. V was shortened by 5 bases and J by 0 bases, with 13 bases between the two germline ends. The germline V gene has CDR1 MNHEY and CDR2 SVGEGT. The CDR3 nucleotides are TGTGCCAGCAGTCACGTAGGGGGAATGAACACTGAAGCTTTCTTT. This sequence encodes CASSHVGGMNTEAFF.

The rearrangement links TRBV21-1 to TRBJ1-6. TRBV21-1 is deemed a pseudogene. This CDR3 contains 14 residues. The CDR3 spells CASTRARSNSPLHF. The CDR3 region has the DNA TGTGCCAGCACCCGTGCCCGGAGTAATTCACCCCTCCACTTT.

The V and J genes are TRBV6-5 and TRBJ1-2; 8 nucleotides align to TRBD1. Trimming at V came to 5 bases and at J to 8 bases, leaving 10 bases not matched to a gene. Germline assignment: CDR1 MNHEY and CDR2 SVGAGI. The CDR3 is 14 amino acids. DNA for the CDR3: TGTGCCAGCAGTACCCGGACAGGGAGATTAGGCTACACCTTC. Translated: CASSTRTGRLGYTF.

V is TRBV11-2 and J is TRBJ1-1; TRBD1 matches 7 bases. The CDR3 has 14 amino acids. Germline assignment: CDR1 SGHAT and CDR2 FQNNGV. The J segment lost 0 bases and the V segment lost 7 bases, leaving 5 bases of the junction unmatched. The CDR3 DNA is TGTGCCAGCACTTGGACAGGCTTGAACACTGAAGCTTTCTTT. Residues: CASTWTGLNTEAFF. The variable domain in full, completed from reference TRBV11-2 and TRBJ1-1, reads EAGVAQSPRYKIIEKRQSVAFWCNPISGHATLYWYQQILGQGPKLLIQFQNNGVVDDSQLPKDRFSAERLKGVDSTLKIQPAKLEDSAVYLCASTWTGLNTEAFFGQGTRLTVV.

V and J are TRBV24-1 and TRBJ2-2; D gene uncertain. The CDR3 runs 14 residues. Trimming pared 4 bases from V and 5 bases from J, leaving 10 bases between. Per the germline V gene, CDR1 is KGHDR and CDR2 is SFDVKD. The CDR3 nucleotides are TGTGCCACCAGTGACTACGCTATGACCGGGGAGCTGTTTTTT. This sequence encodes CATSDYAMTGELFF.

Here the CDR3 reads CASSRGDTEAFF. As DNA, the CDR3 is TGTGCCAGCTCACGGGGGGACACTGAAGCTTTCTTT. The chain employs TRBV27 and TRBJ1-1, with a possible D match to TRBD1 (5 bases). The CDR3 contains 12 residues. CDR1 is MNHEY, CDR2 SMNVEV, per germline (reference sequence). With 8 bases removed from V and 3 bases from J, the gap between germline ends came to 10 bases.

The chain joins TRBV15 to TRBJ1-3; D uncertain. This CDR3 contains 15 residues. Germline-derived CDR1 and CDR2 are LNHNV and YYDKDF (reference sequence). V shed 0 bases and J shed 1 base, with 7 bases lying between them. The CDR3 DNA is TGTGCCACCAGCAGAGATCGCGATTCTGGAAACACCATATATTTT. Protein: CATSRDRDSGNTIYF.

V and J are TRBV29-1 and TRBJ2-3; 8 bases agree with TRBD2. CDR3 length: 16 amino acids. V dropped 6 bases and J dropped 6; count of bases not matched to a gene: 17. Germline-derived CDR1 and CDR2 are SQVTM and ANQGSEA. The CDR3 DNA reads TGCAGCGTCATGGGGGGGGTTGGGACTAGTCCTGATACGCAGTATTTT. Translated: CSVMGGVGTSPDTQYF.